This TCR beta chain was captured in a study of CD8 T cells in ankylosing spondylitis. This clonotype appeared once. Its cognate antigen is unknown. Each CDR3 protein is one row after TCRdb ran MiXCR on the 5' RACE reads. Among 200,000 to 250,000 distinct CDR3 sequences listed, around 7.9% were seen once. Study results and limitations: For ankylosing spondylitis blood, a TCR beta motif of under 10 highly homologous variants appeared characteristic. Reported data indicate significant enrichment of disease-linked clones within matched ankylosing spondylitis synovial fluid. Disease-linked clones were found to be CD8+ and relatively rare in peripheral blood.

CDR3 size: 15 residues. Input material: blood, either unsorted or a sorted T cell fraction (not recorded which). The rearrangement links TRBV21-1 to TRBJ2-7; TRBD1 reflects the table's D call only, with no check against the DNA. TRBV21-1 is noted as a pseudogene. The TCR was taken from a male donor with ankylosing spondylitis. CDR3 sequence reads: CASSPRTGASYEQYF. CDR3 DNA: TGTGCCAGCAGCCCCAGGACAGGGGCCTCCTACGAGCAGTACTTC.